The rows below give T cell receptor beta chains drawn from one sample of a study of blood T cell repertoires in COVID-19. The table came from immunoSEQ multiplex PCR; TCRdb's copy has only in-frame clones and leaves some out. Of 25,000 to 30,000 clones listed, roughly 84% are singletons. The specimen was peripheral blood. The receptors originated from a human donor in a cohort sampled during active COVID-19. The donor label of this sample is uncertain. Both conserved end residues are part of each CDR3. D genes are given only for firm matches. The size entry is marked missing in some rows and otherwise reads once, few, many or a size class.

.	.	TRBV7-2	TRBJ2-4	TGTGCCAGCAGCTTAGCGCCGATAGGAGGGGTGATGAACATTCAGTACTTC	CASSLAPIGGVMNIQYF
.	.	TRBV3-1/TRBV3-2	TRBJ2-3	TGTGTAAAGGGGGGGGAACTATCTAGCACAGATACGCAGTATTTT	CVKGGELSSTDTQYF
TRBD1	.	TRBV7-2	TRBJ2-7	TGTGCCAGCAGCTGGGGACAGAGCTCCTACGAGCAGTACTTC	CASSWGQSSYEQYF
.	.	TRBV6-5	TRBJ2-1	TGTGCCAGCAGGGGACTCCGGGGAAACAATGAGCAGTTCTTC	CASRGLRGNNEQFF
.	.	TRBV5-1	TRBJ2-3	TGCGCCAGCAGTGAGACCACAGGGCTGGATGGTACGCAGTATTTT	CASSETTGLDGTQYF
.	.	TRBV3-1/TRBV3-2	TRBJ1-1	TGTGCCAGCAGCCACAGCACTGAAGCTTTCTTT	CASSHSTEAFF
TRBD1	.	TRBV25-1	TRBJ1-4	TGTGCCAGCATGGGGCTAATATCCGGGACAGAAAATGAAAAACTGTTTTTT	CASMGLISGTENEKLFF
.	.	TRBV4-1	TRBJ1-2	TGCGCCAGCAGCCAGGAGGAACAGTCGACGTATGGCTACACCTTC	CASSQEEQSTYGYTF
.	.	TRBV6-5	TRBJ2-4	TGTGCCAGCATAGATCCTGTCCCGGCCAAAAACATTCAGTACTTC	CASIDPVPAKNIQYF
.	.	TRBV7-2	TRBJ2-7	TGTGCCAGCAGCTTAGTCGGGTCTCCTGAATACGAGCAGTACTTC	CASSLVGSPEYEQYF
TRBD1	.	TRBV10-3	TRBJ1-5	TGTGCCACCGAGGGGACAGCTAATCAGCCCCAGCATTTT	CATEGTANQPQHF
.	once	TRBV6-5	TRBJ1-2	TGTGCCAGCAGTAGAGCCAGGTCGATCTATGGCTACACCTTC	CASSRARSIYGYTF
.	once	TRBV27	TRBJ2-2	TGTGCCAGCAGTTTACGACACTTCAGGGGCTGGAGCACCGGGGAGCTGTTTTTT	CASSLRHFRGWSTGELFF
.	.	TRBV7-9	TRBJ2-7	TGTGCCACCACTGGTATGAGTGACGAGCAGTACTTC	CATTGMSDEQYF
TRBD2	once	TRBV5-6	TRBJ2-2	TGTGCCAGCAGCTTGGTAGCGGGGGGGCCAACCGGGGAGCTGTTTTTT	CASSLVAGGPTGELFF
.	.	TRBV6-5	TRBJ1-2	TGTGCCAGCAGTCTGTCAGCGAGAGCTAACTATGGCTACACCTTC	CASSLSARANYGYTF
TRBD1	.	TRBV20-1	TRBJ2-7	TGCAGTGCCAGGGACAGCTACGAGCAGTACTTC	CSARDSYEQYF
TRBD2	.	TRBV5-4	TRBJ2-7	TGTGCCAGCAGCCTCCGGGGGGGCCGCCTTCGGTACTTC	CASSLRGGRLRYF
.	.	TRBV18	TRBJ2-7	TGTGCCAGCTCACCGGGACAAGCAACCTACGAGCAGTACTTC	CASSPGQATYEQYF
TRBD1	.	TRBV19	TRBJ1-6	TGTGCCAGTACCCGGACAGGGGGGGGGTCACCCCTCCACTTT	CASTRTGGGSPLHF
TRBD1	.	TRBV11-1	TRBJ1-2	TGTGCCAGCAGCAACAGGGGGGAGAGCAACACCTTC	CASSNRGESNTF
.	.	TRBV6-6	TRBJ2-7	TGTGCCAGCAGTCCTCAGGGGTACGAGCAGTACTTC	CASSPQGYEQYF
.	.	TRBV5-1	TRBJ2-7	TGCGCCAGCAGCCCGGGACACTCAAGCTCCTACGAGCAGTACTTC	CASSPGHSSSYEQYF
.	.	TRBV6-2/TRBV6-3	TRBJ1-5	TGTGCCAGCAGTCCCAGTAGCAATCAGCCCCAGCATTTT	CASSPSSNQPQHF
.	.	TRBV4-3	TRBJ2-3	TGCGCCAGCAGCCAAGAGGGGGGGGCCACAGATACGCAGTATTTT	CASSQEGGATDTQYF
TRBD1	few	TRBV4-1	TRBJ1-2	TGCGCCAGCAGCCAAGATTCCCCCAAAACACAGGGGGCAGAAGTTACCTATGGCTACACCTTC	CASSQDSPKTQGAEVTYGYTF
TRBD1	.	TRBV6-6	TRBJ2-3	TGTGCCAGCAGGAGGGGGACAGTCGAGTTTGCAGATACGCAGTATTTT	CASRRGTVEFADTQYF
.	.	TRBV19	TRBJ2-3	TGTGCCAGTAGTATATCGTACAGGGGGAGGGCGGCCACAGATACGCAGTATTTT	CASSISYRGRAATDTQYF
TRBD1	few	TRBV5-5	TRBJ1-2	TGTGCCAGCAGCTTGGGAGGGGGCGCTAACTATGGCTACACCTTC	CASSLGGGANYGYTF
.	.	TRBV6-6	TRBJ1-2	TGTGCCAGCAGTCGACAAGAGGGAGGTGACTATGGCTACACCTTC	CASSRQEGGDYGYTF
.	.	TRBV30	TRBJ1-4	TGTGCCTGGAGTTCCTGGTCCGAGGAAAAACTGTTTTTT	CAWSSWSEEKLFF
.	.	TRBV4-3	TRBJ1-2	TGCGCCAGCAGCCACGTGGACAGTAGTCATGGCTACACCTTC	CASSHVDSSHGYTF
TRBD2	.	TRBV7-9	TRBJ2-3	TGTGCCAGCAGCTGGACTAGCGGGGGCACAGATACGCAGTATTTT	CASSWTSGGTDTQYF
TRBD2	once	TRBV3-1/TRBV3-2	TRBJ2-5	TGTGCCAGCAGCCAAGGGGGGTCTAGCGGAGGGGCGGCAGAGACCCAGTACTTC	CASSQGGSSGGAAETQYF